These 3 T cell receptor beta chains originate from one sample sequenced in a study of blood T cells in healthy people across ages. It was with a sample-barcoded 5' primer and a J-beta primer mix that a second PCR of about 6 to 12 cycles was run. TCRdb analysed the 5' RACE reads with MiXCR anew, one entry per CDR3 protein. Among approximately 1.5 million distinct CDR3 sequences listed, less than 45% were seen once. Sample: blood. The receptors come from a woman aged 18-29 years in good health.

This CDR3 is CASSGAANSPLHF. The CDR3 DNA reads as TGTGCCAGCAGCGGGGCGGCTAATTCACCCCTCCACTTT. The chain links TRBV2 to TRBJ1-6; possibly TRBD1 for D (5 bases). CDR3 length equals 13 residues. In germline, CDR1 is SNHLY, CDR2 FYNNEI. V shed 6 bases and J shed 6 bases, with 9 bases lying between them.

This clonotype was counted once. One end of the junction varies from germline; a read error may be responsible. This chain connects TRBV5-4 to TRBJ2-5, with D maybe TRBD2 (5 bases). Germline values: CDR1 SGHNT, CDR2 YYREEE (reference sequence). The CDR3 runs 15 residues. Written as DNA, the CDR3 is TGTGTCAGCACCCTTCGGGGAAATTACGGAGAGACCCAGTACTTC. This translates into CVSTLRGNYGETQYF.

The rearrangement links TRBV20-1 to TRBJ1-3; possibly TRBD1 for D (5 bases). CDR3 size: 13 residues. Germline V lookup: CDR1 DFQATT, CDR2 SNEGSKA (reference sequence). V lost 2 bases and J lost 8, with 13 bases in between. The CDR3 loop reads CSARSGGRDTIYF. For the CDR3, the DNA is TGCAGTGCTAGATCCGGGGGGAGGGACACCATATATTTT.